What follows describes a single T cell receptor beta chain. Its cognate antigen is unknown. One entry per CDR3 protein results from TCRdb running MiXCR on the 5' RACE reads. The sample has hundreds of thousands of distinct CDR3 sequences; around an eighth are singletons. Germline-derived CDR1 and CDR2 are KGHSH and LQKENI. Trimming removed 6 bases from V and 10 bases from J; junction bases left unmatched: 11. The CDR3 contains 13 residues. This sample stems from a study of T cells after yellow fever vaccination. Study-level points and caveats: Abundant contaminating clonotypes from the bulk population could appear in FACS-sorted repertoires. Boosting was followed by the reappearance of most primary-vaccination clones (approximately 95% CD4, about 88% CD8).

This chain joins TRBV18 and TRBJ1-1; TRBD1 agrees at 7 bases. The source was CD4+ T cells sorted from PBMCs, collected 15 days after the yellow fever booster vaccination. The TCR was taken from a man between 18 and 35 years old who received the YFV17D yellow fever vaccine. The CDR3 DNA is TGTGCCAGCTCGGCCGGGACAGTGTTAGGAGCTTTCTTT. Protein product: CASSAGTVLGAFF.